The 29 T cell receptor beta chains given below trace back to one sample, sequenced in a study of identical twins. TCRdb redid the calling of the 5' RACE reads with MiXCR, one entry per CDR3 protein. The sample shows around 230,000 distinct CDR3 sequences, 6.5% of them seen only once. This same sample was also part of a study on T cells expressing NK-cell markers.

Source material: CD8+ T cells sorted from blood. These receptors all stem from a woman under 30 in good health.

The chain links TRBV27 to TRBJ2-3; TRBD2 agrees at 11 bases. The CDR3 consists of 14 residues. Germline lookup yields CDR1 MNHEY and CDR2 SMNVEV (reference sequence). The J segment lost 4 bases and the V segment lost 3 bases, leaving 0 bases of the junction unmatched. The CDR3 here is CASSFSGRADTQYF. The CDR3 DNA sequence: TGTGCCAGCAGTTTTAGCGGGAGGGCAGATACGCAGTATTTT.

This clonotype was detected a few times. The rearrangement uses TRBV15 and TRBJ1-1; no clear D. The CDR3 runs 14 residues. Trimming stripped 0 bases from V and 4 bases from J, with 9 bases between. Germline V gene lookup returns CDR1 LNHNV and CDR2 YYDKDF (reference sequence). Here the CDR3 reads CATSRDRVGTEAFF. CDR3 nucleotide sequence: TGTGCCACCAGCAGAGATAGGGTAGGCACTGAAGCTTTCTTT.

This sequence joins TRBV29-1 and TRBJ2-5; 10 bases match TRBD2. V was pared by 5 bases and J by 2 bases, with 5 bases of the junction left unmatched. The CDR3 contains 14 residues. Germline lookup yields CDR1 SQVTM and CDR2 ANQGSEA. CDR3 residues: CSVILAGDQETQYF. The CDR3 DNA sequence: TGCAGCGTTATCCTAGCGGGGGATCAAGAGACCCAGTACTTC.

This chain uses TRBV11-3 with TRBJ2-7; D is unresolved. The V end lost 4 bases, the J end lost 6 bases, and 10 bases lay between the germline ends. The CDR3 sequence is 12 residues long. Germline V gene lookup returns CDR1 SGHNT and CDR2 YENEEA. The CDR3 region has the DNA TGTGCCAGCAGCTCCGCTCCCCTCGAGCAGTACTTC. As protein: CASSSAPLEQYF.

This clonotype was counted only a few times. V gene TRBV27 combines with J gene TRBJ2-3; D is unclear. V was pared by 3 bases and J by 0 bases, with 10 bases between. Germline values: CDR1 MNHEY, CDR2 SMNVEV (reference sequence). This CDR3 region has 15 residues. Here the CDR3 reads CASSFGPGSTDTQYF. CDR3 DNA sequence: TGTGCCAGCAGTTTTGGTCCTGGGAGCACAGATACGCAGTATTTT.

This chain connects TRBV6-2 or TRBV6-3 to TRBJ2-1, with D unresolved. The V end lost 4 bases, the J end lost 9 bases, and 10 bases lay between the germline ends. This CDR3 spans 12 amino acids. CDR1 MNHEY and CDR2 SVGEGT come from the germline V gene. DNA for the CDR3: TGTGCCAGCAGTTCCACACCGGGTGAGCAGTTCTTC. As protein: CASSSTPGEQFF.

Many counts were recorded for this clonotype. The chain recombines TRBV27 with TRBJ2-1, with D possibly matching TRBD1 (6 bases). Trimming took off 2 bases at V and 6 bases at J, with 8 bases between the two ends. CDR3 length: 13 amino acids. Germline V CDR1 and CDR2: MNHEY, SMNVEV (reference sequence). CDR3 DNA: TGTGCCAGCAGTTTAGGGACAACCAATGAGCAGTTCTTC. Amino acid sequence: CASSLGTTNEQFF.

This clonotype has only a few counts. V gene TRBV20-1 combines with J gene TRBJ2-3; 7 bases match TRBD2. V shed 5 bases, J shed 11 bases, and the junction held 16 bases outside the gene matches. The CDR3 loop spans 14 amino acids. The V gene's germline CDR1 is DFQATT and CDR2 SNEGSKA (reference sequence). CDR3 sequence (DNA): TGCAGTGCTTTTGGGGGGGACGCCTTAGGAAAGCAGTATTTT. Translation gives CSAFGGDALGKQYF.

This clonotype was seen repeatedly, ten times or more. The chain combines TRBV7-9 with TRBJ2-1; D gene uncertain. The CDR3 spans 12 residues. The germline V gene has CDR1 SEHNR and CDR2 FQNEAQ (reference sequence). V was shortened by 4 bases and J by 5 bases, with 6 bases between the two germline ends. CDR3 DNA sequence: TGTGCCAGCAGCTCCTCTGACAATGAGCAGTTCTTC. Its protein is CASSSSDNEQFF.

Sample share makes this clonotype medium-sized (0.01 to 0.1%). The chain employs TRBV27 and TRBJ1-1, with TRBD1 identical over 8 bases. The germline V gene has CDR1 MNHEY and CDR2 SMNVEV (reference sequence). Trimming removed 2 bases from V and 0 bases from J; junction bases left unmatched: 2. CDR3 size: 15 residues. DNA of the CDR3: TGTGCCAGCAGTTTAACAGGGGGAATGAACACTGAAGCTTTCTTT. This gives the protein CASSLTGGMNTEAFF.

This clonotype was detected ten times or more. The V call is TRBV4-3, the J call TRBJ2-5; 9 bases agree with TRBD2. With V trimmed by 0 bases and J by 4 bases, 6 bases remained unmatched. The CDR3 totals 16 residues. Germline V gene lookup returns CDR1 LGHNA and CDR2 YSLEER. The CDR3 sequence is CASSQDSLAGLETQYF. The CDR3 DNA sequence: TGCGCCAGCAGCCAAGACTCGCTAGCGGGATTAGAGACCCAGTACTTC.

The chain has TRBV9 and TRBJ2-1; D remains ambiguous. The CDR3 runs to 14 residues. With 3 bases removed from V and 8 bases from J, the gap between germline ends came to 15 bases. Germline loops: CDR1 SGDLS, CDR2 YYNGEE. The CDR3 DNA follows: TGTGCCAGCAGCGAGGCCCTGATACGGGATGAGCAGTTCTTC. This codes for CASSEALIRDEQFF.

This clonotype has more than one count but fewer than ten. The chain uses TRBV29-1 and TRBJ1-1; D not certain. CDR3 length: 14 amino acids. Trimming removed 7 bases from V and 5 bases from J, with 20 bases in between. Germline lookup yields CDR1 SQVTM and CDR2 ANQGSEA. The CDR3 loop is CSDGLSAGGTEAFF. In DNA, the CDR3 is TGCAGCGATGGCCTTTCTGCGGGAGGGACTGAAGCTTTCTTT.

This chain links TRBV6-2 or TRBV6-3 with TRBJ1-6; D ambiguous. The germline gives CDR1 MNHEY, CDR2 SVGEGT. The CDR3 is made up of 14 amino acids. Trimming left V 0 bases short and J 10 bases short, with 10 bases between. In DNA, the CDR3 is TGTGCCAGCAGTTACTCCTGGGCCGGATCACCCCTCCACTTT. This translates into CASSYSWAGSPLHF.

The genes are TRBV11-3 and TRBJ2-1; 8 bases are a match to TRBD2. From germline, CDR1 is SGHNT and CDR2 YENEEA. This CDR3 contains 15 residues. Trimming took 5 bases from V and 8 from J; bases not matched to a gene: 11. The CDR3, as DNA: TGTGCCAGCAGCCCCCGCGTTAGCGGGGTTTATGAGCAGTTCTTC. Translation: CASSPRVSGVYEQFF.

In its sample, this clonotype was seen a few times. A much larger clone lies a single base off, so this may be a read error. The rearrangement uses TRBV7-3 and TRBJ2-1; the D is unclear. Deletions cut 6 bases from V and 7 bases from J, with 4 bases between. The germline gives CDR1 SGHTA, CDR2 FQGTGA. The CDR3 has 10 residues. For the CDR3, the DNA is TGTGCCAGCAGGGAGAATGAGCAGTTCTTC. Residues: CASRENEQFF.

This clonotype appeared a few times. This chain joins TRBV12-3 or TRBV12-4 and TRBJ2-3; D uncertain. Trimming removed 11 bases at V and 5 bases at J, with 17 bases between. The CDR3 has 13 amino acids. CDR3 amino acids: CAAGGLWGDTQYF. The CDR3 DNA follows: TGTGCCGCAGGCGGTCTTTGGGGAGATACGCAGTATTTT.

The table lists this clonotype with a few counts. The gene calls are TRBV25-1 and TRBJ2-3; TRBD2 aligns across 10 bases. The CDR3 length is 17 residues. Unmatched junction bases numbered 8, after V lost 4 bases and J lost 1 base. The germline V gene has CDR1 MGHDK and CDR2 SYGVNS. The CDR3 bases are TGTGCCAGCAGTGGGCTAGCGGGAGCTTTTGGCACAGATACGCAGTATTTT. Its protein product is CASSGLAGAFGTDTQYF.

This clonotype was counted a few times. This sequence joins TRBV20-1 and TRBJ2-2, with 8 bases lining up with TRBD2. With 6 bases clipped from V and 2 bases from J, the junction kept 8 bases outside the gene matches. Germline V gene data show CDR1 as DFQATT and CDR2 as SNEGSKA (reference sequence). The CDR3 totals 15 residues. Here the CDR3 DNA reads TGCAGTGCCCGGGTGGCGGGAGGTAACACCGGGGAGCTGTTTTTT. Protein sequence: CSARVAGGNTGELFF.

This sequence joins TRBV4-3 and TRBJ2-3; 9 nucleotides agree with TRBD2. After removal of 4 bases from V and 4 bases from J, the junction contained 12 bases not matched to a gene. This CDR3 has 17 amino acids. Germline loops: CDR1 LGHNA, CDR2 YSLEER. CDR3 sequence: CASSRSIAGAPADTQYF. The DNA of the CDR3 is TGCGCCAGCAGCCGCAGTATAGCGGGAGCCCCGGCAGATACGCAGTATTTT.

This clonotype was found many times. The chain employs TRBV5-1 and TRBJ2-5, with a tentative D call TRBD2 (5 bases). V lost 6 bases and J 2 bases, leaving 14 bases between the germline ends. CDR1 and CDR2 (germline): SGHRS, YFSETQ. This CDR3 spans 14 amino acids. CDR3 protein: CASTFFPGQETQYF. The CDR3 nucleotides are TGCGCCAGCACCTTTTTTCCGGGACAAGAGACCCAGTACTTC.

This clonotype came up many times. The chain recombines TRBV5-1 with TRBJ2-3, with D possibly matching TRBD2 (5 bases). Per the germline V gene, CDR1 is SGHRS and CDR2 is YFSETQ. Deletions cut 1 base from V and 6 bases from J, with 15 bases between. The CDR3 has 15 residues. DNA of the CDR3: TGCGCCAGCAGCTTGTACGCGGGTCCTGAGGATACGCAGTATTTT. Translated: CASSLYAGPEDTQYF.

CDR3 protein: CASTMDSKAFF. CDR3 DNA sequence: TGTGCCAGCACCATGGACTCTAAAGCTTTCTTT. The chain joins TRBV5-5 to TRBJ1-1, with unresolved D. Germline CDR1 and CDR2: SGHKS and YYEKEE (reference sequence). The CDR3 extends over 11 amino acids. The ends were cut back, 6 bases at V and 9 bases at J, with 12 bases in the middle.

This chain connects TRBV21-1 to TRBJ2-4; the table's D call of TRBD1 was not tested on the DNA. TRBV21-1 is given as a pseudogene. The CDR3 totals 17 residues. In DNA form, the CDR3 reads TGTGCCAGCAGCCCTAGCGGACGAGGGGGAGGCAAAAACATTCAGTACTTC. It translates to CASSPSGRGGGKNIQYF.

This clonotype was seen more than once but under ten times. The rearrangement joins TRBV6-2 or TRBV6-3 to TRBJ2-3; TRBD2 aligns across 7 bases. The CDR3 length is 20 residues. CDR1 is MNHEY, CDR2 SVGEGT, per germline. V shed 0 bases, J shed 0 bases, and the junction held 15 bases outside the gene matches. The CDR3 reads CASSYSMGGGSPSSTDTQYF. In DNA, the CDR3 is TGTGCCAGCAGTTACTCGATGGGGGGGGGGAGCCCATCTAGCACAGATACGCAGTATTTT.

The chain joins TRBV20-1 to TRBJ1-1; D is uncertain. Germline V gives CDR1 DFQATT, CDR2 SNEGSKA (reference sequence). The CDR3 is 12 residues long. Trimming took off 2 bases at V and 3 bases at J, with 7 bases between the two ends. CDR3 DNA: TGCAGTGCTAGATCCGCAGACACTGAAGCTTTCTTT. Its translation is CSARSADTEAFF.

This clonotype was seen more than once but under ten times. The V gene is TRBV15, the J gene TRBJ1-5; TRBD1 might be the D (6 bases). The germline V gene encodes CDR1 LNHNV and CDR2 YYDKDF (reference sequence). This CDR3 is 16 amino acids long. Trimming removed 0 bases at V and 0 bases at J, with 9 bases between. The CDR3 DNA reads TGTGCCACCAGCAGAGATCAGGGGTATAGCAATCAGCCCCAGCATTTT. This sequence encodes CATSRDQGYSNQPQHF. The full variable domain, with the rest looked up from reference TRBV15 and TRBJ1-5, is DAMVIQNPRYQVTQFGKPVTLSCSQTLNHNVMYWYQQKSSQAPKLLFHYYDKDFNNEADTPDNFQSRRPNTSFCFLDIRSPGLGDTAMYLCATSRDQGYSNQPQHFGDGTRLSIL.

This clonotype was recorded many times. The chain joins TRBV20-1 to TRBJ1-1; 8 bases line up with TRBD1. Looked up from germline, CDR1 is DFQATT and CDR2 is SNEGSKA (reference sequence). The length of the CDR3 is 13 residues. Trimming removed 0 bases from V and 3 bases from J; junction bases left unmatched: 0. The CDR3 nucleotides read TGCAGTGCTAGAGACAGGGGGCACACTGAAGCTTTCTTT. It codes for CSARDRGHTEAFF.

This clonotype has ten or more counts. V usage is TRBV29-1 and J usage is TRBJ1-1; no clear D. V was clipped by 4 bases and J by 1 base, with 7 bases between them. The CDR3 is 12 residues long. CDR1 is SQVTM and CDR2 is ANQGSEA in the germline V gene. CDR3 DNA: TGCAGCGTTGTAGGGCAGAACACTGAAGCTTTCTTT. This sequence encodes CSVVGQNTEAFF.